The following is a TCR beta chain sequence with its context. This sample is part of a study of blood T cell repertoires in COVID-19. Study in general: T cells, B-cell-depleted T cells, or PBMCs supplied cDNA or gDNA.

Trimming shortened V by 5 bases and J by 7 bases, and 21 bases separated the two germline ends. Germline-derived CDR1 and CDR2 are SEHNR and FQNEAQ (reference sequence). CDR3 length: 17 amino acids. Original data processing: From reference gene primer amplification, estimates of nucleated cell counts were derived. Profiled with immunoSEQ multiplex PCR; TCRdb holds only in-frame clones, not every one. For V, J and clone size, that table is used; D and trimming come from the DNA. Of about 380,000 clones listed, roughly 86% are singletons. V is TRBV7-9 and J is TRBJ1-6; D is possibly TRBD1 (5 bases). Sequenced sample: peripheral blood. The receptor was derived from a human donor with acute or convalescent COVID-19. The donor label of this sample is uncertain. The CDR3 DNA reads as TGTGCCAGCAGCCCTAACTATAGGGGCGGAGCAAATTCACCCCTCCACTTT. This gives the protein CASSPNYRGGANSPLHF.